Listed below are T cell receptor beta chains from one sample, sequenced in a study of T cell responses to AZD1222 COVID-19 vaccine. Sequencing used immunoSEQ multiplex PCR; TCRdb keeps in-frame clones, though not all of them. The sample records 160,000 or so clones, less than 90% being singletons. The sample here was peripheral blood, taken after recovery from COVID-19. The receptors were sampled from an adult who had recovered from COVID-19. Each CDR3 is given with its conserved first and last residue. D genes are given only for firm matches. Rows give clone size only sometimes, using once, few, many, or a class for an expanded clone.

J gene,D gene,V gene,clone size,CDR3 protein,CDR3 DNA
TRBJ1-5,-,TRBV6-2/TRBV6-3,-,CASSYSAGPQPQHF,TGTGCCAGCAGTTACTCGGCAGGGCCGCAGCCCCAGCATTTT
TRBJ2-5,-,TRBV12-2,-,CASRLPAGGEETQYF,TGTGCAAGTCGCCTCCCGGCGGGGGGGGAAGAGACCCAGTACTTC
TRBJ1-5,-,TRBV11-2,-,CASSLGHGNQPQHF,TGTGCCAGCAGCCTGGGACACGGCAATCAGCCCCAGCATTTT
TRBJ2-7,-,TRBV6-2/TRBV6-3,once,CASSLNYEQYF,TGTGCCAGCAGTTTGAACTACGAGCAGTACTTC
TRBJ1-1,-,TRBV9,-,CASSVGGAVNTEAFF,TGTGCCAGCAGCGTCGGGGGGGCTGTGAACACTGAAGCTTTCTTT
TRBJ1-2,-,TRBV19,-,CASLLDSTSNYGYTF,TGTGCCAGTCTTCTGGACAGTACCTCCAACTATGGCTACACCTTC
TRBJ2-1,-,TRBV9,-,CASSPQEVLGGSEQFF,TGTGCCAGCAGCCCCCAGGAAGTATTGGGGGGCAGTGAGCAGTTCTTC
TRBJ2-5,TRBD1,TRBV7-2,-,CASSPGGLETQYF,TGTGCCAGCAGCCCAGGGGGCTTGGAGACCCAGTACTTC
TRBJ2-1,TRBD2,TRBV12-3/TRBV12-4,once,CASSSPGLVKFF,TGTGCCAGCAGCTCGCCGGGACTAGTGAAGTTCTTC
TRBJ1-5,-,TRBV15,-,CATSTRQVGQPQHF,TGTGCCACCAGCACAAGACAGGTGGGACAGCCCCAGCATTTT
TRBJ1-2,-,TRBV7-2,-,CASSLAAGIVYGYTF,TGTGCCAGCAGCTTAGCGGCAGGAATAGTCTATGGCTACACCTTC
TRBJ1-4,-,TRBV27,-,CASSNSGTASNEKLFF,TGTGCCAGCAGTAACTCGGGGACGGCTTCTAATGAAAAACTGTTTTTT
TRBJ2-2,-,TRBV28,-,CASSPQGTGELFF,TGTGCCAGCAGTCCCCAGGGCACCGGGGAGCTGTTTTTT
TRBJ2-5,TRBD2,TRBV4-3,few,CASSQDLAGGLQGETQYF,TGCGCCAGCAGCCAAGATCTAGCGGGGGGGCTTCAGGGAGAGACCCAGTACTTC
TRBJ1-5,-,TRBV6-2/TRBV6-3,-,CASSLRRSNQPQHF,TGTGCCAGCAGTTTAAGAAGGAGCAATCAGCCCCAGCATTTT
TRBJ2-1,TRBD2,TRBV7-8,-,CASSLKVTSIEQFF,TGTGCCAGCAGCTTAAAAGTGACTAGCATTGAGCAGTTCTTC
TRBJ2-7,-,TRBV7-9,-,CASSSGVYEQYF,TGTGCCAGCAGCTCAGGGGTCTACGAGCAGTACTTC
TRBJ1-3,TRBD1,TRBV7-3,once,CASSLEGQSGNTIYF,TGTGCCAGCAGCTTAGAGGGACAGTCTGGAAACACCATATATTTT
TRBJ1-2,-,TRBV7-2,-,CASSPEGRSYGYTF,TGTGCCAGCAGCCCCGAAGGGCGTAGCTATGGCTACACCTTC
TRBJ1-1,-,TRBV7-6,-,CASSLGRTENTEAFF,TGTGCCAGCAGCTTAGGCCGGACCGAGAACACTGAAGCTTTCTTT
TRBJ2-1,-,TRBV19,-,CASSIGPSGPRSYNEQFF,TGTGCCAGTAGTATTGGACCCTCGGGGCCGCGCTCCTACAATGAGCAGTTCTTC
TRBJ2-1,-,TRBV19,-,CASSKGPDSYNEQFF,TGTGCCAGTAGTAAAGGGCCGGACTCCTACAATGAGCAGTTCTTC
TRBJ2-1,TRBD2,TRBV11-2,few,CASSSVSGRAGYNEQFF,TGTGCCAGCAGCTCGGTTAGCGGGAGGGCCGGGTACAATGAGCAGTTCTTC
TRBJ1-1,TRBD1,TRBV5-4,-,CASSSPGQAPINTEAFF,TGTGCCAGCAGCTCCCCCGGACAGGCACCAATTAACACTGAAGCTTTCTTT
TRBJ1-2,-,TRBV27,-,CASSLSRANYGYTF,TGTGCCAGCAGTTTATCAAGGGCTAACTATGGCTACACCTTC
TRBJ2-4,-,TRBV7-9,few,CASSRGPGVAKNIQYF,TGTGCCAGCAGCCGGGGACCAGGGGTAGCCAAAAACATTCAGTACTTC
TRBJ2-5,-,TRBV29-1,-,CSVVYLETQYF,TGCAGCGTTGTTTATTTAGAGACCCAGTACTTC
TRBJ1-5,-,TRBV18,-,CASSPQTGPGNQPQHF,TGTGCCAGCTCCCCACAGACAGGACCGGGCAATCAGCCCCAGCATTTT
TRBJ2-3,TRBD1,TRBV2,-,CASTSTPGQGAGDTQYF,TGTGCCAGCACCAGCACCCCGGGACAGGGGGCCGGAGATACGCAGTATTTT
TRBJ1-2,-,TRBV7-2,-,CASSLEGPGSYGYTF,TGTGCCAGCAGCTTAGAAGGGCCAGGCAGCTATGGCTACACCTTC
TRBJ1-2,-,TRBV5-6,-,CASSPVPGMDGYTF,TGTGCCAGCAGCCCGGTACCGGGGATGGACGGCTACACCTTC
TRBJ1-4,-,TRBV29-1,-,CSVEVRGKLGEKLFF,TGCAGCGTTGAAGTCCGGGGTAAGCTGGGTGAAAAACTGTTTTTT
TRBJ2-2,TRBD1,TRBV10-3,-,CAISESGQGAGELFF,TGTGCCATCAGTGAGTCCGGACAGGGCGCCGGGGAGCTGTTTTTT
TRBJ2-7,-,TRBV7-6,few,CASSPGLVEQYF,TGTGCCAGCAGCCCAGGACTTGTCGAGCAGTACTTC
TRBJ2-2,-,TRBV10-3,-,CAIKQDITGELFF,TGTGCCATCAAACAGGATATCACCGGGGAGCTGTTTTTT
TRBJ2-5,-,TRBV5-1,once,CASSPLSDQETQYF,TGCGCCAGCAGCCCCCTTTCGGACCAAGAGACCCAGTACTTC
TRBJ2-5,-,TRBV7-7,-,CASSGRQGGWETQYF,TGTGCTAGCAGCGGACGACAGGGAGGTTGGGAGACCCAGTACTTC
TRBJ2-3,TRBD1,TRBV29-1,-,CSVAQDRGTDTQYF,TGCAGCGTCGCCCAGGACAGGGGCACAGATACGCAGTATTTT
TRBJ2-5,TRBD2,TRBV4-2,once,CASSQGLAGGEETQYF,TGTGCCAGCAGCCAAGGACTAGCGGGGGGGGAAGAGACCCAGTACTTC
TRBJ1-2,TRBD1,TRBV5-5,-,CASSWDRSRYTF,TGTGCCAGCAGCTGGGACAGGTCTCGCTACACCTTC
TRBJ2-5,-,TRBV7-2,once,CASSPRARRGQETQYF,TGTGCCAGCAGCCCCCGGGCCCGCAGGGGACAAGAGACCCAGTACTTC
TRBJ2-5,TRBD2,TRBV11-3,-,CASSPGLAEETQYF,TGTGCCAGCAGTCCGGGACTAGCCGAAGAGACCCAGTACTTC
TRBJ2-5,-,TRBV5-1,-,CASSPDTGKGRTQYF,TGCGCCAGCAGCCCGGATACAGGGAAAGGAAGGACCCAGTACTTC
TRBJ2-7,-,TRBV6-5,-,CASRLGGGYEQYF,TGTGCCAGCAGACTGGGGGGTGGCTACGAGCAGTACTTC
TRBJ2-1,-,TRBV7-5,-,CARSLGNEQFF,TGTGCCAGAAGCTTGGGGAATGAGCAGTTCTTC
TRBJ1-3,-,TRBV6-2/TRBV6-3,-,CASSGQLGNTIYF,TGTGCCAGCAGCGGACAGCTCGGAAACACCATATATTTT
TRBJ2-7,TRBD2,TRBV28,once,CASSLRPSSGRSYYEQYF,TGTGCCAGCAGTTTGCGCCCGAGTAGCGGGAGGTCTTACTACGAGCAGTACTTC
TRBJ1-6,-,TRBV19,-,CASRLGGNSPLHF,TGTGCCAGTAGGCTTGGCGGAAATTCACCCCTCCACTTT
TRBJ1-2,-,TRBV11-2,-,CASSSGQGNYGYTF,TGTGCCAGCAGCTCCGGGCAGGGAAACTATGGCTACACCTTC
TRBJ2-2,TRBD1,TRBV6-1,-,CASSESGGASTGELFF,TGTGCCAGCAGTGAGTCAGGGGGCGCGAGCACCGGGGAGCTGTTTTTT
TRBJ1-2,-,TRBV12-3/TRBV12-4,-,CASTMEATGYTF,TGTGCCAGCACCATGGAGGCAACCGGCTACACCTTC
TRBJ2-7,TRBD1,TRBV28,-,CASNLGGTGGYEQYF,TGTGCCAGCAACTTGGGGGGGACAGGGGGATACGAGCAGTACTTC
TRBJ2-4,-,TRBV5-6,-,CATSPTPGESIQYF,TGTGCCACCTCTCCTACTCCGGGCGAGAGCATTCAGTACTTC
TRBJ2-2,TRBD2,TRBV12-5,-,CASGLVLAGESGELFF,TGTGCTAGTGGTTTGGTACTAGCGGGGGAATCCGGGGAGCTGTTTTTT
TRBJ2-3,-,TRBV7-2,-,CARMGRAGTDTQYF,TGTGCCCGTATGGGGCGGGCGGGCACAGATACGCAGTATTTT
TRBJ2-7,-,TRBV7-2,-,CASSGAAGRSYEQYF,TGTGCCAGCAGCGGGGCGGCGGGGAGATCCTACGAGCAGTACTTC